This TCR beta chain was identified in a study of T-cell memory formation after mild COVID-19. Study-level points and caveats: Prior to infection, memory already included some responding clones, suggesting cross-reactive memory joined.

TCRdb called the 5' RACE reads again in MiXCR, with one record for every CDR3 protein. The sample includes fewer than 600,000 distinct CDR3 sequences, less than 25% of them seen just once. This clonotype has just a few counts. Antigen: not known. This CDR3 region has 14 residues. Germline V gives CDR1 MNHEY, CDR2 SMNVEV (reference sequence). The V and J ends lost 5 bases and 0 bases respectively, with 11 bases between them. This rearrangement joins TRBV27 to TRBJ2-7; D possibly corresponds to TRBD2 (6 bases). The clonotype was recovered from an adult woman who had mild COVID-19 (a few samples of this study predate the infection). Cell type and time point are not known. Sequenced sample: PBMCs or a T cell subset sorted from them (not recorded which). CDR3 region: CASSMMGGSYEQYF. For the CDR3, the DNA is TGTGCCAGCAGTATGATGGGGGGCTCCTACGAGCAGTACTTC.